Below, 6 T cell receptor beta chains from the same sample are listed, as sequenced in a study of blood T cell repertoires in COVID-19. Profiling relied on immunoSEQ multiplex PCR, and the TCRdb table lists in-frame clones only, not all of them. The sample yields around 360,000 clones, more than 75% seen once. Sample: PBMCs or T cells enriched from blood (not recorded which). The receptors were gathered from a woman aged 25 to 39 who had recovered from COVID-19.

V usage is TRBV6-5 and J usage is TRBJ2-7; 12 bases are a match to TRBD2. The CDR3 spans 15 residues. Germline V gene lookup returns CDR1 MNHEY and CDR2 SVGAGI. Trimming removed 7 bases from V and 3 bases from J; junction bases left unmatched: 7. The CDR3 reads CASTKLAGGYYEQYF. In nucleotides, the CDR3 is TGTGCCAGCACCAAACTAGCGGGAGGTTACTACGAGCAGTACTTC.

The chain employs TRBV10-3 and TRBJ2-1; D might be TRBD1 (6 bases). The CDR3 is made up of 18 amino acids. Per germline, CDR1 ENHRY and CDR2 SYGVKD. Trimming removed 5 bases from V and 0 bases from J, with 20 bases in between. CDR3 DNA: TGTGCCATCAGTACCTGGGATGGGATGGACAGCTCCTACAATGAGCAGTTCTTC. Its translation is CAISTWDGMDSSYNEQFF.

The rearrangement links TRBV10-3 to TRBJ1-1; 7 nucleotides align to TRBD1. With 7 bases clipped from V and 0 bases from J, the junction kept 5 bases outside the gene matches. The CDR3 sequence is 14 residues long. Germline-derived CDR1 and CDR2 are ENHRY and SYGVKD. The CDR3 DNA sequence: TGTGCCATCAACGGACAGGCGATGAACACTGAAGCTTTCTTT. This sequence encodes CAINGQAMNTEAFF.

The rearrangement uses TRBV12-3 or TRBV12-4 and TRBJ1-1; possible D gene TRBD1, 5 bases. The CDR3 runs 13 residues. Trimming pared 6 bases from V and 1 base from J, leaving 9 bases between. CDR3 nucleotide sequence: TGTGCCAGCAGGCTACAGGAGAACACTGAAGCTTTCTTT. Encoded protein: CASRLQENTEAFF.

The chain joins TRBV28 to TRBJ2-5; D gene uncertain. Trimming stripped 6 bases from V and 1 base from J, with 9 bases between. Germline V gene lookup returns CDR1 MDHEN and CDR2 SYDVKM. The CDR3 spans 13 residues. Here the CDR3 reads CASSLPPQETQYF. Here the CDR3 DNA reads TGTGCCAGCAGCCTCCCCCCCCAAGAGACCCAGTACTTC.

The chain recombines TRBV6-6 with TRBJ2-7; the match to TRBD2 covers 9 bases. Germline V gene lookup returns CDR1 MNHNY and CDR2 SVGAGI (reference sequence). The CDR3 loop spans 12 amino acids. The V gene end was trimmed by 10 bases and the J gene end by 5 bases; junction bases not matched to a gene: 6. Written as DNA, the CDR3 is TGTGCCACAAGCGGGGGGCACGACGAGCAGTACTTC. It specifies CATSGGHDEQYF.